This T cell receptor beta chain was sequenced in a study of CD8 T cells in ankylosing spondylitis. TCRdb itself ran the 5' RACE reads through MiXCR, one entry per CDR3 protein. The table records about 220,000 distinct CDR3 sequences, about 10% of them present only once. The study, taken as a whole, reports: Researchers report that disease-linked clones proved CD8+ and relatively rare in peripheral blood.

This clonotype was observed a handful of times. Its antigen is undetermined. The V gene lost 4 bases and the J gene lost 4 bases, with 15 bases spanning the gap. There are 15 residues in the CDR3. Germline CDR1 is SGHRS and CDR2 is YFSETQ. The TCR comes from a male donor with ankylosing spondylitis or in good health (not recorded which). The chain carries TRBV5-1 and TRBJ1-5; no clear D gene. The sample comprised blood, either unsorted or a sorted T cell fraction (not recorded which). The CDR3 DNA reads TGCGCCAGCAGCGCCGGCCCGGACGGAAATCAGCCCCAGCATTTT. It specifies CASSAGPDGNQPQHF.